Listed here is a single T cell receptor beta chain. The antigen remains undetermined. The data stem from a study of T cell repertoires in cytomegalovirus infection. About the study: Based on public TCR beta signatures, there were indications of CMV infection and of a matching HLA type. Whole-study results and caveats: Frequencies of public TCR beta families were cumulated, and this identified carriers of CMV plus the relevant HLA.

V was pared by 3 bases and J by 3 bases, with 14 bases between. Germline-derived CDR1 and CDR2 are LNHDA and SQIVND (reference sequence). This CDR3 contains 16 residues. A single record per CDR3 protein comes from TCRdb applying MiXCR to the reads. The sample carries some 940,000 distinct CDR3 sequences, around 32% recorded once. The sequence was collected from a human donor in good health (CMV status not recorded). Some clones in this sample may be carry-over from other donors' samples. Sample: cultured CD8+ T cells from PBMCs, taken from culture after CMV antigen stimulation. The rearrangement joins TRBV19 to TRBJ1-4; D gene uncertain. CDR3 region: CASSIGVSSPNEKLFF. CDR3 DNA: TGTGCCAGTAGTATCGGAGTCTCGTCCCCTAATGAAAAACTGTTTTTT. Filled out from reference TRBV19 and TRBJ1-4, the complete variable domain reads DGGITQSPKYLFRKEGQNVTLSCEQNLNHDAMYWYRQDPGQGLRLIYYSQIVNDFQKGDIAEGYSVSREKKESFPLTVTSAQKNPTAFYLCASSIGVSSPNEKLFFGSGTQLSVL.